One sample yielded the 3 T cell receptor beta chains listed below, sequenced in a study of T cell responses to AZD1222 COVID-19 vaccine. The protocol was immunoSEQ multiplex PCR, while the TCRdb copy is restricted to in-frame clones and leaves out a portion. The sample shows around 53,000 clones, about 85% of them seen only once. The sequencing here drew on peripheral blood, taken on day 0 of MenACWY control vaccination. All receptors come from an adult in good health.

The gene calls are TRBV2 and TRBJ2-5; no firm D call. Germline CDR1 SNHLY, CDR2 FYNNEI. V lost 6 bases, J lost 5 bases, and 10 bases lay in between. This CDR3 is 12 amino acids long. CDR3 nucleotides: TGTGCCAGCAGAATGCAGGTGGAGACCCAGTACTTC. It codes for CASRMQVETQYF.

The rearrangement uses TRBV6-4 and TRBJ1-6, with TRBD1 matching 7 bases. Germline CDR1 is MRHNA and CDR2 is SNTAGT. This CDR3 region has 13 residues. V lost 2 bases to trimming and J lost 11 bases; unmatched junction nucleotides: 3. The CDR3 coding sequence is TGTGCCAGCAGTGACACACAGGGGACACCCCTCCACTTT. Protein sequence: CASSDTQGTPLHF.

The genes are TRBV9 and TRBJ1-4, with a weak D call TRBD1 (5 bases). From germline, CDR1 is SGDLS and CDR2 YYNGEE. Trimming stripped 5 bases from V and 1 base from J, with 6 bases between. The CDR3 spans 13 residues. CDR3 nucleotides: TGTGCCAGCAGGGGGGGAACTAATGAAAAACTGTTTTTT. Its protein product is CASRGGTNEKLFF.